This is a list of T cell receptor beta chains from one sample in a study of blood T cell repertoires in COVID-19. Measured with immunoSEQ multiplex PCR; TCRdb has only the in-frame clones, and not every one. The sample consists of 70,000 to 80,000 clones, around 80% of them appearing once. The sequencing input was peripheral blood. These receptors were taken from a man aged 45 to 65 with acute or convalescent COVID-19. The CDR3 runs from the conserved cysteine through the conserved F or W. Each record gives: J gene, clone size, V gene, D gene, CDR3 DNA, CDR3 protein. D genes are given only for firm matches. Some rows mark clone size as missing; the rest say once, few, many or name a class of expanded clone.

TRBJ1-1 | . | TRBV6-6 | . | TGTGCCGCGGAGGGAAGGGCCTCGGCAGCTTTCTTT | CAAEGRASAAFF
TRBJ1-5 | . | TRBV7-2 | . | TGTGCCAGCAGCCTGGTTGCTAGGGGAAGCAATCAGCCCCAGCATTTT | CASSLVARGSNQPQHF
TRBJ2-5 | . | TRBV19 | TRBD1 | TGTGCCAGTTCTTCCGGGACAGGGAGAGGGGAGACCCAGTACTTC | CASSSGTGRGETQYF
TRBJ2-1 | . | TRBV6-5 | TRBD2 | TGTGCCAGCAGTTACTCCAGCGGGAGGCAGAATGAGCAGTTCTTC | CASSYSSGRQNEQFF
TRBJ2-7 | few | TRBV7-6 | TRBD2 | TGTGCCAGCAGGTCAGCGGGAATGGGGAAAGAGCAGTACTTC | CASRSAGMGKEQYF
TRBJ2-7 | . | TRBV6-1 | TRBD2 | TGTGCCAGCACTACAGGAAGGGGAGGGGAGCAGTACTTC | CASTTGRGGEQYF
TRBJ1-2 | few | TRBV28 | . | TGTGCCAGCAGTTTACCTGGGGCCGCTTTGGATGGCTACACCTTC | CASSLPGAALDGYTF
TRBJ1-5 | . | TRBV29-1 | . | TGCAGCGCTATCAGGGGTGACAATCAGCCCCAGCATTTT | CSAIRGDNQPQHF
TRBJ2-5 | . | TRBV10-3 | . | TGTGCCATCAGTGAGTCATCAATCGGAGAGACCCAGTACTTC | CAISESSIGETQYF
TRBJ2-7 | . | TRBV11-1 | TRBD1 | TGTGCCGGCAGCCCCCGACAGGGCTACGAGCAGTACTTC | CAGSPRQGYEQYF
TRBJ1-5 | . | TRBV28 | . | TGTGCCAGCAGGTGGGGGGTAAATCAGCCCCAGCATTTT | CASRWGVNQPQHF
TRBJ2-7 | . | TRBV28 | TRBD1 | TGTGCCAGCAGTGTGTCGACAGGGGTCTACGAGCAGTACTTC | CASSVSTGVYEQYF
TRBJ2-3 | . | TRBV3-1/TRBV3-2 | TRBD2 | TGTGCCAGCAGCCAAGGAGAGGGAGGGAGCACAGATACGCAGTATTTT | CASSQGEGGSTDTQYF
TRBJ1-1 | . | TRBV7-9 | . | TGTGCCAGCAGCTTAATTGGCGGAGTTGACGCTTTCTTT | CASSLIGGVDAFF
TRBJ1-5 | . | TRBV6-5 | TRBD1 | TGTGCCAGCAGCCAGCAGGGGGTCGGGCCCCAGCATTTT | CASSQQGVGPQHF
TRBJ2-5 | . | TRBV6-5 | TRBD1 | TGTGCCAGCTATGGGACAGGGGAAGAGACCCAGTACTTC | CASYGTGEETQYF
TRBJ2-1 | . | TRBV5-1 | TRBD2 | TGCGCCAGCAGCTCTGGACTAGCGGGACACAATGAGCAGTTCTTC | CASSSGLAGHNEQFF
TRBJ1-2 | . | TRBV27 | TRBD1 | TGTGCCAGCAGTTCCGGGACAGGGGGCTCTGGCTACACCTTC | CASSSGTGGSGYTF
TRBJ1-2 | . | TRBV4-3 | TRBD1 | TGCGCCAGCAGCCAAGCCCTGGACAGGAGGAGCGGCTACACCTTC | CASSQALDRRSGYTF
TRBJ1-1 | . | TRBV3-1/TRBV3-2 | . | TGTGCCAGCAGCCTTTCGACTGAAGCTTTCTTT | CASSLSTEAFF
TRBJ1-2 | . | TRBV24-1 | TRBD1 | TGTGCCACCAGTGATCTTCCGGGACAGCCCCGATCTGGCTACACCTTC | CATSDLPGQPRSGYTF
TRBJ2-7 | . | TRBV28 | TRBD2 | TGTGCCAGCAGTGGGGGGACTAGCGGGTCCTACGAGCAGTACTTC | CASSGGTSGSYEQYF
TRBJ1-1 | once | TRBV11-1 | . | TGTGCCAGCAGCCCTTACGGGTACACTGAAGCTTTCTTT | CASSPYGYTEAFF
TRBJ1-1 | . | TRBV6-5 | TRBD1 | TGTGCCAGCAGTTCGGGACAGGGGCAAAACACTGAAGCTTTCTTT | CASSSGQGQNTEAFF
TRBJ2-7 | once | TRBV10-3 | TRBD1 | TGTGCCATCAGTGGGACAGGGACCTCCTACGAGCAGTACTTC | CAISGTGTSYEQYF
TRBJ1-5 | . | TRBV28 | . | TGTGCCAGCAGTCCCCCATACGGGGACAAGAGTTCCAATCAGCCCCAGCATTTT | CASSPPYGDKSSNQPQHF
TRBJ1-5 | . | TRBV7-9 | TRBD1 | TGTGCCAGCATTGGACAGGGCACTTATCAGCCCCAGCATTTT | CASIGQGTYQPQHF
TRBJ2-7 | . | TRBV7-2 | TRBD2 | TGTGCCAGCAGCTTAGCGGCTAGCGGAGCCTACGAGCAGTACTTC | CASSLAASGAYEQYF
TRBJ2-1 | . | TRBV24-1 | TRBD2 | TGTGCCACCAGTGATTTCGGGACGGGAGGCTCTTACAATGAGCAGTTCTTC | CATSDFGTGGSYNEQFF
TRBJ2-7 | . | TRBV7-6 | . | TGTGCCGATCTAGGGGGTAAGTTCGAGCAGTACTTC | CADLGGKFEQYF
TRBJ2-5 | once | TRBV19 | TRBD1 | TGTGCCAGTAGCCGGGACAGGGGTGAGACCCAGTACTTC | CASSRDRGETQYF
TRBJ1-2 | . | TRBV28 | TRBD1 | TGTGCCAGCAAGGACAGGATCTATGGCTACACCTTC | CASKDRIYGYTF
TRBJ1-6 | few | TRBV19 | . | TGTGCCAGTAGTATAAGCGTCTCGCATTCACCCCTCCACTTT | CASSISVSHSPLHF
TRBJ2-7 | . | TRBV6-2/TRBV6-3 | TRBD2 | TGTGCCAGCAGCCAAACTAGCGGGGGCCGCTACGAGCAGTACTTC | CASSQTSGGRYEQYF
TRBJ2-1 | . | TRBV9 | . | TGTGCCAGCACCCTCCGTCGCGCCTTTTCCTACAATGAGCAGTTCTTC | CASTLRRAFSYNEQFF
TRBJ1-1 | . | TRBV9 | . | TGTGCCAGCAGCGCTGACACAAACACTGAAGCTTTCTTT | CASSADTNTEAFF
TRBJ1-3 | . | TRBV4-1 | . | TGCGCCAGCAGCCAAGGACTGAGCTCTGGAAACACCATATATTTT | CASSQGLSSGNTIYF
TRBJ1-2 | few | TRBV7-2 | . | TGTGCCAGCAGCTTAGCTCTACCTGGCGGTAGTGGCTACACCTTC | CASSLALPGGSGYTF
TRBJ1-1 | . | TRBV29-1 | . | TGCAGCGTTGCAATCACTGAAGCTTTCTTT | CSVAITEAFF
TRBJ1-1 | . | TRBV4-2 | . | TGTGCCAGCAGCACCCGCGTCACTGAAGCTTTCTTT | CASSTRVTEAFF
TRBJ2-3 | once | TRBV5-4 | . | TGTGCCAGCAGCTTGGACCAGGATACGCAGTATTTT | CASSLDQDTQYF
TRBJ1-5 | . | TRBV21-1 | . | TGTGCCAGCAGCCCCGTGGACAGGTTAGGCAATCAGCCCCAGCATTTT | CASSPVDRLGNQPQHF
TRBJ1-1 | . | TRBV28 | . | TGTGCCAGCAGCGAGAATCGAGGGGCGGGGGGCACTGAAGCTTTCTTT | CASSENRGAGGTEAFF
TRBJ1-2 | . | TRBV4-1 | . | TGCGCCAGCAGCCGCCCGACTGGGGTCAGGGCAGGGGAGTATGGCTACACCTTC | CASSRPTGVRAGEYGYTF
TRBJ1-2 | . | TRBV18 | . | TGTGCCAGCTCACTCGGACACATTAACTATGGCTACACCTTC | CASSLGHINYGYTF
TRBJ1-1 | . | TRBV29-1 | . | TGCAGCGCCGCCCAGAAGAACACTGAAGCTTTCTTT | CSAAQKNTEAFF
TRBJ2-7 | once | TRBV3-1/TRBV3-2 | TRBD1 | TGTGCCAGCAGGGAAGGGCGGACAGGGGTAAGCGAGCAGTACTTC | CASREGRTGVSEQYF
TRBJ1-5 | . | TRBV6-5 | . | TGTGCCAGCAGTCTAGACAGTGCTAATCAGCCCCAGCATTTT | CASSLDSANQPQHF
TRBJ1-5 | . | TRBV27 | TRBD1 | TGTGCCAGCAGGGTGGGACAGGGAAACCAGCCCCAGCATTTT | CASRVGQGNQPQHF